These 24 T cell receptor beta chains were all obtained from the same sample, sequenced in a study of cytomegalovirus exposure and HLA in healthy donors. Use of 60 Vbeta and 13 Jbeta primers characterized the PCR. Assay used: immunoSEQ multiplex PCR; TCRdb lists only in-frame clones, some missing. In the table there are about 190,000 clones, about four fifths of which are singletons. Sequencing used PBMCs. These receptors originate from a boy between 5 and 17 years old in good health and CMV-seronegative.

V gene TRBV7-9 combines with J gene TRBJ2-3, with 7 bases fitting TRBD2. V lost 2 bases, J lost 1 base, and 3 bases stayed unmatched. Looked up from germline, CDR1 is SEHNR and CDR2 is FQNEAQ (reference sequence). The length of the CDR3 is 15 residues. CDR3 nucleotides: TGTGCCAGCAGCTTATATGCGGGAGGCACAGATACGCAGTATTTT. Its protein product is CASSLYAGGTDTQYF.

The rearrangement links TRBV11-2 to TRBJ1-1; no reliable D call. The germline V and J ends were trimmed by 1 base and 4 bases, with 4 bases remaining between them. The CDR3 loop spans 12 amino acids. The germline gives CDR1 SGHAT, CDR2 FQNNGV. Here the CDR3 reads CASSLVRTEAFF. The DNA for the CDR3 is TGTGCCAGCAGCTTAGTCCGCACTGAAGCTTTCTTT.

CDR3 DNA: TGTGCCAGCAGGCGACTAGCGTCTGAAACAGATACGCAGTATTTT. It yields the protein CASRRLASETDTQYF. The chain employs TRBV2 and TRBJ2-3; 8 nucleotides agree with TRBD2. V was pared by 6 bases and J by 3 bases, with 8 bases of the junction left unmatched. Germline CDR1 SNHLY, CDR2 FYNNEI. This CDR3 has 15 amino acids.

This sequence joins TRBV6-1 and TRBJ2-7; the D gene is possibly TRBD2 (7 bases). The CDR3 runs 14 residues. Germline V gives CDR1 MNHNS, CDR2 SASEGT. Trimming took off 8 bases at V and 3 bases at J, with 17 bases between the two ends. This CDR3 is CASLPGASGYEQYF. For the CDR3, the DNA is TGTGCCAGCCTCCCGGGGGCTAGCGGCTACGAGCAGTACTTC.

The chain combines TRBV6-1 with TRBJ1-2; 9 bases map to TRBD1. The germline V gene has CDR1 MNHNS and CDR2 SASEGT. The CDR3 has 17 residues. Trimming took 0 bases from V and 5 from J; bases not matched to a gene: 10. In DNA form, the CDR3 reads TGTGCCAGCAGTGAAGCTTTACAGGGGGCGAGTTTGTATGGCTACACCTTC. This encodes CASSEALQGASLYGYTF.

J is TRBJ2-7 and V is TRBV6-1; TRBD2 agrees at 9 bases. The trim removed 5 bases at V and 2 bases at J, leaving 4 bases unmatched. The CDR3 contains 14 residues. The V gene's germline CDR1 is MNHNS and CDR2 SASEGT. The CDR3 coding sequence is TGTGCCAGCAGTCGACTAGCGGCCACCTACGAGCAGTACTTC. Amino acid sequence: CASSRLAATYEQYF.

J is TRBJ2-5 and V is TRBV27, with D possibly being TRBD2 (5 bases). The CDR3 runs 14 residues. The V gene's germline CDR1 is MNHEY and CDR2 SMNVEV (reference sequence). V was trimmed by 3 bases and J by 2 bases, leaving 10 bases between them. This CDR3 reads CASSLQRPQETQYF. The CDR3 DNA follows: TGTGCCAGCAGTTTGCAGCGGCCACAAGAGACCCAGTACTTC.

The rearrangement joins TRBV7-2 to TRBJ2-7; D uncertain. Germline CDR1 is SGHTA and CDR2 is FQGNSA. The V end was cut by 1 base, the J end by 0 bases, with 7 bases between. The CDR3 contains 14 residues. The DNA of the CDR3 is TGTGCCAGCAGCTTAGTAGACAACTCCTACGAGCAGTACTTC. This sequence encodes CASSLVDNSYEQYF.

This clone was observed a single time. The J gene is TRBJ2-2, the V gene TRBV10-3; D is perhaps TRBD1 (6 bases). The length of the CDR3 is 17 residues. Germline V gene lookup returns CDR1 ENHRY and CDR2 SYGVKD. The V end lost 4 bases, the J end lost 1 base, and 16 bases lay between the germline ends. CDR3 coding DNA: TGTGCCATCAGTGGAAACACGGACAGATTGAACACCGGGGAGCTGTTTTTT. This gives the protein CAISGNTDRLNTGELFF.

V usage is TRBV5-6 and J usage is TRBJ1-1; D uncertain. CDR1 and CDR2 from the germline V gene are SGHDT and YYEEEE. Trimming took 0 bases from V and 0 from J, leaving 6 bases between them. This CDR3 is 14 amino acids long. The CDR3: CASSLVDLNTEAFF. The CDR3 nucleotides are TGTGCCAGCAGCTTGGTAGACTTGAACACTGAAGCTTTCTTT.

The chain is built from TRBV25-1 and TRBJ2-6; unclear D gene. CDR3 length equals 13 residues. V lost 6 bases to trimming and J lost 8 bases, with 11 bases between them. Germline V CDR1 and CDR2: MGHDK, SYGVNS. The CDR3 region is CASSHHKTNVLTF. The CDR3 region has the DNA TGTGCCAGCAGCCACCACAAGACCAACGTCCTGACTTTC.

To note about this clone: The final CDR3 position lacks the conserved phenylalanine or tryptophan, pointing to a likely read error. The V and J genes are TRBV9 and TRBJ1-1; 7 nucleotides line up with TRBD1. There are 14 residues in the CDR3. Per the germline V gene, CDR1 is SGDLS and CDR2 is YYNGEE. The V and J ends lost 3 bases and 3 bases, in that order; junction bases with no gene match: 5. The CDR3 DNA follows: TGTGCCAGCAGCGGAAACAGGGGAGACACTGAAGCTTTCCTT. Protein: CASSGNRGDTEAFL.

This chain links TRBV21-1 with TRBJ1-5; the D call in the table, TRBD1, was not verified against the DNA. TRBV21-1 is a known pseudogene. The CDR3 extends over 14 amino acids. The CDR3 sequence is CASIGTGGGQPQHF. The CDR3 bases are TGTGCCAGCATCGGGACAGGGGGAGGACAGCCCCAGCATTTT.

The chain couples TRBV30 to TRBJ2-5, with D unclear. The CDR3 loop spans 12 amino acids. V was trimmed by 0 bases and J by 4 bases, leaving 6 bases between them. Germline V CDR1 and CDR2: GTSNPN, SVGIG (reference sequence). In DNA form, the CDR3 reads TGTGCCTGGAGTGTACAGAGAGAGACCCAGTACTTC. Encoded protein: CAWSVQRETQYF.

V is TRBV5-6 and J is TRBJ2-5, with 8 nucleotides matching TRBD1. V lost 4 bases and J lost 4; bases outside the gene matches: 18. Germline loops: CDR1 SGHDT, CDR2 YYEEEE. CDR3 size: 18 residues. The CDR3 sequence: CASSVAAGGASLGETQYF. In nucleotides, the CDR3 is TGTGCCAGCAGCGTTGCGGCAGGGGGCGCCAGTTTAGGAGAGACCCAGTACTTC.

For the CDR3, the DNA is TGTGCCTGGAGTTTAGGGGGCGCATCTGGGGCCAACGTCCTGACTTTC. Translation: CAWSLGGASGANVLTF. The rearrangement links TRBV30 to TRBJ2-6; 7 bases line up with TRBD1. This CDR3 is 16 amino acids long. CDR1 and CDR2 from the germline V gene are GTSNPN and SVGIG (reference sequence). V lost 2 bases, J lost 1 base, and 5 bases stayed unmatched.

The CDR3, as DNA: TGTGCCAGCAGCTTTTTTGGCACAGATACGCAGTATTTT. The encoded protein is CASSFFGTDTQYF. The genes are TRBV6-5 and TRBJ2-3; D is ambiguous. V lost 6 bases and J lost 1, with 8 bases in between. CDR3 length: 13 residues. CDR1 is MNHEY, CDR2 SVGAGI, per germline.

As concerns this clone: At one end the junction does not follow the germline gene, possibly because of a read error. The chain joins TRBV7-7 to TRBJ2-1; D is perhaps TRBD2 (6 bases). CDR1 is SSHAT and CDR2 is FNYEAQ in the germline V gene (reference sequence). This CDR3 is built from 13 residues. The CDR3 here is CASSLRRGNEQFF. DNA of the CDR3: TGTGCTAGCAGTCTGCGACGGGGGAATGAGCAGTTCTTC.

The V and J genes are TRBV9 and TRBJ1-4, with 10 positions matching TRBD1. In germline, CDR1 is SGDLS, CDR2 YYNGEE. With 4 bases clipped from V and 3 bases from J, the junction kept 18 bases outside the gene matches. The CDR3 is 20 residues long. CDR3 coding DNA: TGTGCCAGCAGCCCACAAACAAAGGGACAGGGGAAGTGGTCTAATGAAAAACTGTTTTTT. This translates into CASSPQTKGQGKWSNEKLFF.

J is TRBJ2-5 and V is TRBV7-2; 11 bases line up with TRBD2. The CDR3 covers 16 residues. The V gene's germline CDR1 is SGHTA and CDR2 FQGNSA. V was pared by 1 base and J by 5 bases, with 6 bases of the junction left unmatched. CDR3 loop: CASSLVTSGGRETQYF. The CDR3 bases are TGTGCCAGCAGCTTAGTCACTAGCGGGGGAAGGGAGACCCAGTACTTC.

The CDR3 loop is CASSLNSAGGRETQYF. CDR3 nucleotide sequence: TGTGCCAGCAGTTTAAACAGTGCCGGGGGGAGGGAGACCCAGTACTTC. V and J are TRBV27 and TRBJ2-5, with TRBD2 matching 7 bases. Germline V gene sequence: CDR1 MNHEY, CDR2 SMNVEV (reference sequence). V lost 2 bases, J lost 5 bases, and 11 bases stayed unmatched. The CDR3 spans 16 residues.

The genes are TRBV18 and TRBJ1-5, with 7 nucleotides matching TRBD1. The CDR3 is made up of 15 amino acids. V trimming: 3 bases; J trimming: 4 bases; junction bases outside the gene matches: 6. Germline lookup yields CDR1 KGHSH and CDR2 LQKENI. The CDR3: CASSPLGQHNQPQHF. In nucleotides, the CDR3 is TGTGCCAGCTCACCGCTGGGACAGCATAATCAGCCCCAGCATTTT.

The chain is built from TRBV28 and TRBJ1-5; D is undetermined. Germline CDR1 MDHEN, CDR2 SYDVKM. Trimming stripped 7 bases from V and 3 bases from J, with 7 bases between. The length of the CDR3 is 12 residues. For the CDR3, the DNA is TGTGCCAGCACCAGATACAATCAGCCCCAGCATTTT. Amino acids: CASTRYNQPQHF. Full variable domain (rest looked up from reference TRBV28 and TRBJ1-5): DVKVTQSSRYLVKRTGEKVFLECVQDMDHENMFWYRQDPGLGLRLIYFSYDVKMKEKGDIPEGYSVSREKKERFSLILESASTNQTSMYLCASTRYNQPQHFGDGTRLSIL.

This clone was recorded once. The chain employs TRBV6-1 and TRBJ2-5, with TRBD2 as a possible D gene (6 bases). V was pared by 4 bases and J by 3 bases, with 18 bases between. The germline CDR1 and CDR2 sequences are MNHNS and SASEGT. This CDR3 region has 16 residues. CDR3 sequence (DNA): TGTGCCAGCAGTGTTGGAGGGACGAGTACCAAAGAGACCCAGTACTTC. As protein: CASSVGGTSTKETQYF.